A single sample gave rise to the 21 T cell receptor beta chains below, sequenced in a study of identical twins' blood T cells. TCRdb re-called the 5' RACE reads through MiXCR, storing one row per CDR3 protein. In the table there are 300,000 to 400,000 distinct CDR3 sequences, about 28% of which are singletons. Specimen: PBMCs. Receptors originate from a woman between 18 and 49 years old in good health.

This clonotype turned up a few times. The chain links TRBV4-3 to TRBJ2-3; D remains unclear. Trimming took off 0 bases at V and 3 bases at J, with 7 bases between the two ends. The CDR3 extends over 14 amino acids. Per the germline V gene, CDR1 is LGHNA and CDR2 is YSLEER. The CDR3: CASSQEKLTDTQYF. CDR3 nucleotides: TGCGCCAGCAGCCAAGAGAAGTTAACAGATACGCAGTATTTT.

The chain is built from TRBV19 and TRBJ2-2; no reliable D call. This CDR3 region has 17 residues. V lost 4 bases and J lost 0, with 15 bases in between. Germline values: CDR1 LNHDA, CDR2 SQIVND (reference sequence). The CDR3 DNA reads as TGTGCCAGTAGTACCCCCGAAAGGGATACGAACACCGGGGAGCTGTTTTTT. Encoded protein: CASSTPERDTNTGELFF.

This clonotype came up a few times. This chain connects TRBV15 to TRBJ1-1; D is unresolved. The V and J ends lost 1 base and 1 base respectively, with 7 bases between them. Germline CDR1 and CDR2: LNHNV and YYDKDF (reference sequence). This CDR3 has 14 residues. The DNA for the CDR3 is TGTGCCACCAGCAGAGGTCCTTGGAACACTGAAGCTTTCTTT. Its translation is CATSRGPWNTEAFF.

Only one count was recorded for this clonotype. A junction boundary mismatches the germline segment, possibly from a read error. V gene TRBV29-1 combines with J gene TRBJ1-4, with 7 bases fitting TRBD1. This CDR3 has 11 amino acids. The germline gives CDR1 SQVTM, CDR2 ANQGSEA. CDR3: CSAGTDEKPFF. CDR3 sequence (DNA): TGCAGCGCAGGGACAGATGAAAAACCGTTTTTT.

The chain carries TRBV20-1 and TRBJ1-2; TRBD1 matches at 7 bases. The CDR3 is 14 residues long. V shed 2 bases, J shed 4 bases, and the junction held 7 bases outside the gene matches. The germline gives CDR1 DFQATT, CDR2 SNEGSKA (reference sequence). In DNA form, the CDR3 reads TGCAGTGCTAGAATACGGACAGGCACCTATGGCTACACCTTC. Its translation: CSARIRTGTYGYTF.

Only one count was recorded for this clonotype. The CDR3 loop is CASNRADGEKLFF. Written as DNA, the CDR3 is TGCGCCAGCAACAGGGCAGACGGTGAAAAACTGTTTTTT. The V gene is TRBV5-1, the J gene TRBJ1-4; D is possibly TRBD1 (6 bases). The CDR3 is made up of 13 amino acids. Germline V lookup: CDR1 SGHRS, CDR2 YFSETQ. Trimming took 6 bases from V and 7 from J, leaving 13 bases between them. Based on the CDR3 plus reference TRBV5-1 and TRBJ1-4, the full variable domain is KAGVTQTPRYLIKTRGQQVTLSCSPISGHRSVSWYQQTPGQGLQFLFEYFSETQRNKGNFPGRFSGRQFSNSRSEMNVSTLELGDSALYLCASNRADGEKLFFGSGTQLSVL.

This rearrangement joins TRBV14 to TRBJ2-1, with D possibly called TRBD1 or TRBD2 (5 bases each). Between the trimmed V and J ends, which lost 7 bases and 9 bases, there was a span of 19 bases. The V gene's germline CDR1 is SGHDN and CDR2 FVKESK. This CDR3 contains 14 residues. The CDR3: CASNPSLGAAEQFF. CDR3 in DNA: TGTGCCAGCAACCCCTCACTAGGGGCAGCTGAGCAGTTCTTC.

The J gene is TRBJ1-1, the V gene TRBV5-5, with 7 bases fitting TRBD1. This CDR3 spans 16 amino acids. V was clipped by 4 bases and J by 6 bases; unmatched bases: 15. The germline V gene has CDR1 SGHKS and CDR2 YYEKEE (reference sequence). CDR3 region: CASSHGTEFLPAEAFF. CDR3 bases: TGTGCCAGCAGCCATGGGACAGAATTTCTTCCGGCTGAAGCTTTCTTT. The variable domain in full, with the rest retrieved from reference TRBV5-5 and TRBJ1-1, is DAGVTQSPTHLIKTRGQQVTLRCSPISGHKSVSWYQQVLGQGPQFIFQYYEKEERGRGNFPDRFSARQFPNYSSELNVNALLLGDSALYLCASSHGTEFLPAEAFFGQGTRLTVV.

This clonotype was seen only a few times. The CDR3 nucleotides read TGCAGCGGACCGCGGACAGGGCCGAATCAGCCCCAGCATTTT. Residues: CSGPRTGPNQPQHF. The chain joins TRBV29-1 to TRBJ1-5, with TRBD1 matching over 8 bases. V lost 7 bases and J lost 4; bases outside the gene matches: 9. CDR1 and CDR2 (germline): SQVTM, ANQGSEA. The CDR3 runs to 14 residues.

V is TRBV2 and J is TRBJ1-2; D not certain. Trimming pared 4 bases from V and 4 bases from J, leaving 13 bases between. CDR3 length equals 14 residues. Germline assignment: CDR1 SNHLY and CDR2 FYNNEI. CDR3 in DNA: TGTGCCAGCAGTGTTAAGGTCGCTAGCTATGGCTACACCTTC. Its protein is CASSVKVASYGYTF. The entire variable domain, with the rest obtained from reference TRBV2 and TRBJ1-2, is as follows: EPEVTQTPSHQVTQMGQEVILRCVPISNHLYFYWYRQILGQKVEFLVSFYNNEISEKSEIFDDQFSVERPDGSNFTLKIRSTKLEDSAMYFCASSVKVASYGYTFGSGTRLTVV.

J is TRBJ2-3 and V is TRBV29-1, with 9 nucleotides matching TRBD2. Germline V gene data show CDR1 as SQVTM and CDR2 as ANQGSEA. This CDR3 contains 16 residues. With V trimmed by 4 bases and J by 5 bases, 13 bases remained unmatched. The CDR3 is CSVAGAGTSKGDTQYF. For the CDR3, the DNA is TGCAGCGTTGCCGGGGCCGGGACTAGCAAGGGAGATACGCAGTATTTT.

J is TRBJ1-1 and V is TRBV10-3; no firm D call. Germline V gene sequence: CDR1 ENHRY, CDR2 SYGVKD. V lost 2 bases and J lost 6, with 4 bases in between. The CDR3 consists of 11 residues. The CDR3 reads CAISETAEAFF. The CDR3 DNA follows: TGTGCCATCAGTGAGACTGCTGAAGCTTTCTTT.

This clonotype was recorded a few times. For the CDR3, the DNA is TGTGCCAGCTCACCACGCACAGAACCTTGGCTAGATGGCTACACCTTC. Residues: CASSPRTEPWLDGYTF. The chain combines TRBV18 with TRBJ1-2; D not certain. Germline CDR1 and CDR2: KGHSH and LQKENI. The CDR3 spans 16 residues. The V and J ends lost 1 base and 6 bases respectively, with 18 bases between them. Using reference TRBV18 and TRBJ1-2 for the parts outside the CDR3, the full variable domain is NAGVMQNPRHLVRRRGQEARLRCSPMKGHSHVYWYRQLPEEGLKFMVYLQKENIIDESGMPKERFSAEFPKEGPSILRIQQVVRGDSAAYFCASSPRTEPWLDGYTFGSGTRLTVV.

This chain connects TRBV7-9 to TRBJ1-1; D is uncertain. The V end lost 7 bases, the J end lost 7 bases, and 13 bases lay between the germline ends. CDR3 size: 12 residues. CDR1 and CDR2 from the germline V gene are SEHNR and FQNEAQ (reference sequence). The CDR3 reads CASTTYTVEAFF. As DNA, the CDR3 is TGTGCCAGCACCACTTATACAGTTGAAGCTTTCTTT.

This chain joins TRBV7-2 and TRBJ2-3, with D possibly matching TRBD1 (5 bases). The CDR3 consists of 15 residues. Germline values: CDR1 SGHTA, CDR2 FQGNSA. Trimming removed 4 bases at V and 2 bases at J, with 13 bases between. The CDR3 loop is CASSSESGNTDTQYF. DNA for the CDR3: TGTGCCAGCAGCTCTGAGTCAGGGAACACAGATACGCAGTATTTT.

The V gene is TRBV20-1, the J gene TRBJ2-1, with D hard to call. The V end lost 3 bases, the J end lost 5 bases, and 11 bases lay between the germline ends. This CDR3 has 13 residues. CDR1 and CDR2 (germline): DFQATT, SNEGSKA (reference sequence). This CDR3 reads CSASWSAHNEQFF. Here the CDR3 DNA reads TGCAGTGCTAGTTGGTCAGCGCACAATGAGCAGTTCTTC.

This clonotype has only a few counts. The gene calls are TRBV9 and TRBJ2-3; possibly TRBD2 for D (6 bases). Trimming shortened V by 1 base and J by 0 bases, and 9 bases separated the two germline ends. The CDR3 spans 15 residues. CDR1 is SGDLS, CDR2 YYNGEE, per germline. CDR3 in DNA: TGTGCCAGCAGCGTAACTAGCTATAGCACAGATACGCAGTATTTT. Protein: CASSVTSYSTDTQYF.

The rearrangement joins TRBV7-6 to TRBJ2-1; 8 nucleotides line up with TRBD2. The ends lost 4 bases at V and 4 bases at J; junction bases unmatched: 9. From germline, CDR1 is SGHVS and CDR2 FNYEAQ. The CDR3 has 16 residues. The CDR3 DNA follows: TGTGCCAGCAGCTCATTAGCGGGACTGGGGTACAATGAGCAGTTCTTC. Translating it yields CASSSLAGLGYNEQFF.

The rearrangement links TRBV5-1 to TRBJ1-6; D possibly corresponds to TRBD1 (5 bases). The CDR3 covers 15 residues. The germline gives CDR1 SGHRS, CDR2 YFSETQ. With 1 base removed from V and 5 bases from J, the gap between germline ends came to 10 bases. CDR3 sequence reads: CASSLIRGNNSPLHF. In DNA, the CDR3 is TGCGCCAGCAGCTTGATAAGGGGTAATAATTCACCCCTCCACTTT.

A remark on this clonotype: Compared with germline, one end of the junction differs, possibly owing to a read error. CDR3 protein: CTSSRALSNTEAFF. CDR3 DNA: TGTACCAGCTCACGGGCCCTTTCGAACACTGAAGCTTTCTTT. This chain joins TRBV18 and TRBJ1-1; D is ambiguous. The CDR3 is 14 residues long. Germline V lookup: CDR1 KGHSH, CDR2 LQKENI. Supplemented by reference TRBV18 and TRBJ1-1, the full variable domain reads NAGVMQNPRHLVRRRGQEARLRCSPMKGHSHVYWYRQLPEEGLKFMVYLQKENIIDESGMPKERFSAEFPKEGPSILRIQQVVRGDSAAYFCTSSRALSNTEAFFGQGTRLTVV.

V and J are TRBV7-6 and TRBJ1-6, with D maybe TRBD1 (5 bases). The CDR3 runs 14 residues. Germline V gene sequence: CDR1 SGHVS, CDR2 FNYEAQ. V gave up 1 base and J gave up 9 bases, with 10 bases separating them. The CDR3 nucleotides read TGTGCCAGCAGCTTAGGACAGTGGAGTTCACCCCTCCACTTT. Translation gives CASSLGQWSSPLHF.